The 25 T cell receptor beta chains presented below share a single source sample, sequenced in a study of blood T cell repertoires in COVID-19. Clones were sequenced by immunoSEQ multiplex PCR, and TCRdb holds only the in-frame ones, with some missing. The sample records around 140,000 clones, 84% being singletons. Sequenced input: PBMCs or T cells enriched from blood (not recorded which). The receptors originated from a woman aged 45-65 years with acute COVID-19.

The CDR3 DNA reads as TGTGCCAGCAGCTCACGAAGAAACGGGGTCCGATATCAGCCCCAGCATTTT. As protein: CASSSRRNGVRYQPQHF. The chain links TRBV28 to TRBJ1-5; D gene uncertain. This CDR3 has 17 amino acids. The V end was cut by 6 bases, the J end by 5 bases, with 23 bases between. CDR1 is MDHEN and CDR2 is SYDVKM in the germline V gene.

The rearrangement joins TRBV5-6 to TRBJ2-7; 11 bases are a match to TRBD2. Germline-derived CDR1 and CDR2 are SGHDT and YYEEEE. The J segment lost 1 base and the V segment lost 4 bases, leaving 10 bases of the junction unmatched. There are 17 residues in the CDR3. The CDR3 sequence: CASSESYTSGSSYEQYF. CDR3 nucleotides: TGTGCCAGCAGCGAATCGTACACTAGCGGGAGTTCCTACGAGCAGTACTTC.

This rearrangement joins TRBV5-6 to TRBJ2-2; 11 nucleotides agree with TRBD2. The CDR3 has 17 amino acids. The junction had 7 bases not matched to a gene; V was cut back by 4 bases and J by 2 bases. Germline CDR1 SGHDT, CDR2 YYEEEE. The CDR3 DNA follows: TGTGCCAGCAGCCCCGGACTAGCGGGCCTTAACACCGGGGAGCTGTTTTTT. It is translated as CASSPGLAGLNTGELFF.

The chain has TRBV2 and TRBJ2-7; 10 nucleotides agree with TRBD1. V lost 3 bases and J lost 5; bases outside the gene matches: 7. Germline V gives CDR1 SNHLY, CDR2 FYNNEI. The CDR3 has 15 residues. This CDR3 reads CASSDGTGDQHEQYF. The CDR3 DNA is TGTGCCAGCAGTGACGGGACAGGGGACCAACACGAGCAGTACTTC.

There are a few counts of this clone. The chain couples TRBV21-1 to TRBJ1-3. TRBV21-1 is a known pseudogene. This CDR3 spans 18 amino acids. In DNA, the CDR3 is TGTGCCAGCAGACCCAACGGGGGGGGGTCGAGCTCTGGAAACACCATATATTTT. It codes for CASRPNGGGSSSGNTIYF.

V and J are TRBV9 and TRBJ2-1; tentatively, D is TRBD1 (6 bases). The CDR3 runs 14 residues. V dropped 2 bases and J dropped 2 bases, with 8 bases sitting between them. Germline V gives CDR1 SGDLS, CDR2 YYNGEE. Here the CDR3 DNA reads TGTGCCAGCAGCGTCGGGACACCCTACAATGAGCAGTTCTTC. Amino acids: CASSVGTPYNEQFF.

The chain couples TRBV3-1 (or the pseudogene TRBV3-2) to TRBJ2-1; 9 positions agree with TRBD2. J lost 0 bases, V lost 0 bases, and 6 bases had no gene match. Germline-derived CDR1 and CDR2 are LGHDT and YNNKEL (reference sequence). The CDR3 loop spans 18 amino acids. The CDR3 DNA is TGTGCCAGCAGCCAAGATTTGGCTAGCGGGATCTCCTACAATGAGCAGTTCTTC. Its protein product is CASSQDLASGISYNEQFF.

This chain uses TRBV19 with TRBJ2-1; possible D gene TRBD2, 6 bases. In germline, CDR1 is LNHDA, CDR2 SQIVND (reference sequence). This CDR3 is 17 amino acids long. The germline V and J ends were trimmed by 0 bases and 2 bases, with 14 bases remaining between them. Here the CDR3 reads CASSIDLGQRAYNEQFF. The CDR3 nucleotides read TGTGCCAGTAGTATAGATCTAGGGCAGCGGGCCTACAATGAGCAGTTCTTC.

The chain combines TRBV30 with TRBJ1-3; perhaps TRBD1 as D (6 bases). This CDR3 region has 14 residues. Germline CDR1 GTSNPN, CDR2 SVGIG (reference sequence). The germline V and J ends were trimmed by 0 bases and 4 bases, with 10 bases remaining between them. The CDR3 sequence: CAWSVNRAGNTIYF. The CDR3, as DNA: TGTGCCTGGAGTGTTAACAGGGCAGGAAACACCATATATTTT.

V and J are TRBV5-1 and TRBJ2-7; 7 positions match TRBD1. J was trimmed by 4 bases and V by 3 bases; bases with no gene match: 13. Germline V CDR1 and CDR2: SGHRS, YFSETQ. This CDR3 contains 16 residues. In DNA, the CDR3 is TGCGCCAGCAGCTCGGGTGAACAGGGGCCCTGGTACGAGCAGTACTTC. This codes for CASSSGEQGPWYEQYF.

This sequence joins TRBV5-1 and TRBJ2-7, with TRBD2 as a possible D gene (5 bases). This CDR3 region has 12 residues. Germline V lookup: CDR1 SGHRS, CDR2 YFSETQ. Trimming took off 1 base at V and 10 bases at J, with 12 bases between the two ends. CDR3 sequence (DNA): TGCGCCAGCAGCTTGATTGAGGGAGTACAGTACTTC. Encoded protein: CASSLIEGVQYF. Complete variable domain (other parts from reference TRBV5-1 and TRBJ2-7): KAGVTQTPRYLIKTRGQQVTLSCSPISGHRSVSWYQQTPGQGLQFLFEYFSETQRNKGNFPGRFSGRQFSNSRSEMNVSTLELGDSALYLCASSLIEGVQYFGPGTRLTVT.

CDR3: CASWGGAGKLFF. The DNA for the CDR3 is TGTGCCAGCTGGGGGGGCGCAGGGAAACTGTTTTTT. The chain couples TRBV6-5 to TRBJ1-4; a weak D match, TRBD1 (6 bases). In germline, CDR1 is MNHEY, CDR2 SVGAGI. The CDR3 consists of 12 residues. V lost 8 bases and J 11 bases, leaving 15 bases between the germline ends.

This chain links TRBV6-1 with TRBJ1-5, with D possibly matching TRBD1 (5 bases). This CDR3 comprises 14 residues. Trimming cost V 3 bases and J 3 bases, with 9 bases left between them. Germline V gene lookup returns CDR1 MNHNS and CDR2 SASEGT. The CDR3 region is CASSEGGNNQPQHF. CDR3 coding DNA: TGTGCCAGCAGTGAGGGGGGTAACAATCAGCCCCAGCATTTT.

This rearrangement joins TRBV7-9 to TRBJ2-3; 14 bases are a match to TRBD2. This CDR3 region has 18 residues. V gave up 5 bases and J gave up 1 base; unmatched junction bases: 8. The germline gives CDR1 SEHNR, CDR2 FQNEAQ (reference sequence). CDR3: CASSLTSGRAYGTDTQYF. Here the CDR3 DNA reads TGTGCCAGCAGCCTGACTAGCGGGAGGGCCTATGGCACAGATACGCAGTATTTT.

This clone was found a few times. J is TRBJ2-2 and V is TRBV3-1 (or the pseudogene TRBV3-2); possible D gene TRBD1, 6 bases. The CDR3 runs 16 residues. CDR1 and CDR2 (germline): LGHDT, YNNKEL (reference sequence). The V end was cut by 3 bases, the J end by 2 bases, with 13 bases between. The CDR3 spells CASSHPTGINTGELFF. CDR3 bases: TGTGCCAGCAGCCACCCGACAGGAATTAACACCGGGGAGCTGTTTTTT.

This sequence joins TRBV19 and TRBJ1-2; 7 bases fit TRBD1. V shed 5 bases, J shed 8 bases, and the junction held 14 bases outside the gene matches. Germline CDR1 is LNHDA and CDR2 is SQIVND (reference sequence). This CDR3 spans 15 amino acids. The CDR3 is CASSSAYRGPGGYTF. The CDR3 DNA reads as TGTGCCAGTAGTTCCGCTTACAGGGGACCTGGGGGCTACACCTTC.

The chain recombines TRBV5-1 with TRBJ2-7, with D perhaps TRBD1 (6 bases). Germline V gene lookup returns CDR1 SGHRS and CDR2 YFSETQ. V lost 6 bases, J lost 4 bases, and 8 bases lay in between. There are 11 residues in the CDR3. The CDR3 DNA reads TGCGCCAGCAAGGGGGAGTACGAGCAGTACTTC. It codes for CASKGEYEQYF.

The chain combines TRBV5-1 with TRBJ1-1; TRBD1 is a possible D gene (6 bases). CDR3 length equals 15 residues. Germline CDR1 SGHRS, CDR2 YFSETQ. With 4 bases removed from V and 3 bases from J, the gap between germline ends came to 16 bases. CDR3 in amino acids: CASSGASTGDTEAFF. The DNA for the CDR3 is TGCGCCAGCAGCGGGGCTTCGACAGGAGACACTGAAGCTTTCTTT.

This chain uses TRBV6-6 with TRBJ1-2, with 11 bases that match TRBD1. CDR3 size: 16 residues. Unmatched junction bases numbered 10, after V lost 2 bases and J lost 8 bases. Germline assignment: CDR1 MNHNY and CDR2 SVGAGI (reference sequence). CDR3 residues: CASSYASGTGGDGYTF. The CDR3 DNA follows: TGTGCCAGCAGTTACGCGTCCGGGACAGGGGGTGACGGCTACACCTTC.

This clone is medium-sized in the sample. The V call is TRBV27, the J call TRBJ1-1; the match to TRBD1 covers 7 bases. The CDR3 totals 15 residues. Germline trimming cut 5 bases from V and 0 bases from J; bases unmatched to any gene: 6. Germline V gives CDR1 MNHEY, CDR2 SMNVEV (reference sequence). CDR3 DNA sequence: TGTGCCAGCAGTCGCTCGGGACAGTTGAACACTGAAGCTTTCTTT. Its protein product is CASSRSGQLNTEAFF.

The CDR3 nucleotides are TGTGCCAGTAGTATAGGGCAACAGGGGATCTATGGCTACACCTTC. This translates into CASSIGQQGIYGYTF. The chain is built from TRBV19 and TRBJ1-2; 7 bases are shared with TRBD1. Germline-derived CDR1 and CDR2 are LNHDA and SQIVND (reference sequence). The V and J ends lost 1 base and 4 bases, in that order; junction bases with no gene match: 6. CDR3 length equals 15 residues.

The CDR3 protein is CASSPPYPSSTDTQYF. The CDR3, as DNA: TGCGCCAGCAGCCCACCCTATCCTTCTAGCACAGATACGCAGTATTTT. The chain couples TRBV5-1 to TRBJ2-3; unclear D gene. The CDR3 is 16 amino acids. The V end lost 4 bases, the J end lost 0 bases, and 15 bases lay between the germline ends. Germline CDR1 and CDR2: SGHRS and YFSETQ. Complete variable domain (other parts from reference TRBV5-1 and TRBJ2-3): KAGVTQTPRYLIKTRGQQVTLSCSPISGHRSVSWYQQTPGQGLQFLFEYFSETQRNKGNFPGRFSGRQFSNSRSEMNVSTLELGDSALYLCASSPPYPSSTDTQYFGPGTRLTVL.

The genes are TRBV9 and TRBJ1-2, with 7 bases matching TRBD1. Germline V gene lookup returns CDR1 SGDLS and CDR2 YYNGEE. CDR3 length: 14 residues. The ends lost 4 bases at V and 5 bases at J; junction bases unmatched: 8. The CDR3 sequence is CASSPRQGSYGYTF. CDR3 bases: TGTGCCAGCAGCCCTCGACAGGGATCTTATGGCTACACCTTC.

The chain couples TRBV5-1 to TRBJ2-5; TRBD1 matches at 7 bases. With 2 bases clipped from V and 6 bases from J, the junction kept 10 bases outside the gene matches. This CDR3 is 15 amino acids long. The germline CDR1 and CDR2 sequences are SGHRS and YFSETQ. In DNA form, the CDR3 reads TGCGCCAGCAGCTTTTCACAGGGGCAGGGGCAGACCCAGTACTTC. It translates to CASSFSQGQGQTQYF.

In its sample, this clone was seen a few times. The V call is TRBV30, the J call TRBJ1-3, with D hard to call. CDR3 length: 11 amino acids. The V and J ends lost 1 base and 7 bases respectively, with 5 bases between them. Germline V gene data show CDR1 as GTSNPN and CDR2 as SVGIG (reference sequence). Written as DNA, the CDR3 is TGTGCCTGGAGTGGCGGGAACACCATATATTTT. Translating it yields CAWSGGNTIYF.